The following is a T cell receptor (beta chain) sequence with its context. Its antigen is not identified. This sample is part of a study of regulatory T cells in long-lasting Graves disease. Overall study results and limits: Persistent disease preferred TRBV28, TRBJ1-2 and TRBJ2-5. Newly diagnosed patients shared around 910 public clonotypes; persistent patients shared approximately 2,900. Accuracy may have been reduced by the small sample size.

The sample's time point: persistent/refractory GD, antithyroid drugs over 5 years with positive TRAb. From RNA extracted from PBMCs, the TCR library was made. Investigators prepared the TCR beta libraries by applying iRepertoire HTBI primers and Arm-PCR of CDR3 regions. A single record per CDR3 protein comes from TCRdb applying MiXCR to the multiplex PCR reads. The sample lists around 460,000 distinct CDR3 sequences; around a fifth were seen once. The germline CDR1 and CDR2 sequences are SGHVS and FQNEAQ. This CDR3 comprises 17 residues. The sequences come from peripheral blood mononuclear cells (PBMCs), collected when the disease was refractory, from a patient treated with antithyroid drugs. The TCR comes from a female donor with Graves disease. The V call is TRBV7-8, the J call TRBJ2-5; TRBD2 matches at 10 bases. TRBJ2-1 explains the end of the DNA better; the J call may be wrong. CDR3 DNA sequence: TGTGCCAGCAGCTTATCCCCCTTAGCGGGAGGATACAATGAGCAGTTCTTC. Its protein is CASSLSPLAGGYNEQFF.